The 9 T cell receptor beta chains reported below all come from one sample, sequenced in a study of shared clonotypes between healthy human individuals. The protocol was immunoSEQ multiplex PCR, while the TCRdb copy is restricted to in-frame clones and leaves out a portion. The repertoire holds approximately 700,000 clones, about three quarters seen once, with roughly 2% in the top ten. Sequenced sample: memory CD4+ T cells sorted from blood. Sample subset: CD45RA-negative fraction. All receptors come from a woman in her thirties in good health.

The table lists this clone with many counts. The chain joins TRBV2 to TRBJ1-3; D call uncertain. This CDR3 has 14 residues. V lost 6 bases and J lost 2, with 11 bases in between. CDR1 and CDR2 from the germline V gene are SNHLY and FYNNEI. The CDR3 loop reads CASSTAPAGNTIYF. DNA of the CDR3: TGTGCCAGCAGCACCGCCCCGGCTGGAAACACCATATATTTT.

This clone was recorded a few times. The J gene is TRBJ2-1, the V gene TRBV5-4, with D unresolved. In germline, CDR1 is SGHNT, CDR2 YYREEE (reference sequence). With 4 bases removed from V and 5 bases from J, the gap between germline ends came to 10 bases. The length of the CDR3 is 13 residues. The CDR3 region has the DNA TGTGCCAGCAGCCAGGACCCGCACAATGAGCAGTTCTTC. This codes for CASSQDPHNEQFF.

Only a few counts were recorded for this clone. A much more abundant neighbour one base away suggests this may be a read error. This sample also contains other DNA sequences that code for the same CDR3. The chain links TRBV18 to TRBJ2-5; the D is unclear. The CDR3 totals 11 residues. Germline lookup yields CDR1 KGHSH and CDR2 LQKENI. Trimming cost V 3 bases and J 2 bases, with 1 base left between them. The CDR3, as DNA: TGTGCCAGCTCACCTCAAGAGACCCAGTACTTC. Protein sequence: CASSPQETQYF.

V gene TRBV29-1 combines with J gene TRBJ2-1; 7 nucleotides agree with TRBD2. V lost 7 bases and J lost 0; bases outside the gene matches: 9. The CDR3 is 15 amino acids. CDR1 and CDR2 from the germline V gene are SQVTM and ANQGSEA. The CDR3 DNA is TGCAGCGGGTCGCCCGGGAGGAGCTCCTACAATGAGCAGTTCTTC. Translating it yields CSGSPGRSSYNEQFF.

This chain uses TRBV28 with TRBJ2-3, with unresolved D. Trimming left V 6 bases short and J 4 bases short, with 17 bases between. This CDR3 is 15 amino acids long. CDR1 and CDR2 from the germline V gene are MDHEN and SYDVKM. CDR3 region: CASRDDQQGADTQYF. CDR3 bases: TGTGCCAGCAGGGACGACCAGCAAGGCGCAGATACGCAGTATTTT.

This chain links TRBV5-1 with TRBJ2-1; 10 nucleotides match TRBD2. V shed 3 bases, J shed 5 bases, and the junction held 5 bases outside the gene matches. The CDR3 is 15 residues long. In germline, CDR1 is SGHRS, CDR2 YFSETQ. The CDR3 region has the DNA TGCGCCAGCAGCTATCTAGCGGGAGCAAACAATGAGCAGTTCTTC. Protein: CASSYLAGANNEQFF.

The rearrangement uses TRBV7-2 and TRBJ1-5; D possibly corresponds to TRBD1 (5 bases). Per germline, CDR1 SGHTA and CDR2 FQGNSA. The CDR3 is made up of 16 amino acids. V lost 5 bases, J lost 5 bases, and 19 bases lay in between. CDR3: CASSAWAGTKYQPQHF. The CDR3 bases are TGTGCCAGCAGCGCGTGGGCCGGGACCAAATATCAGCCCCAGCATTTT.

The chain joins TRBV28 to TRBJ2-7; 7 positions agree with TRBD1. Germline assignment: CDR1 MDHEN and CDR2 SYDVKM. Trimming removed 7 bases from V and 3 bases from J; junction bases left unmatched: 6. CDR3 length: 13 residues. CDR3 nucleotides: TGTGCCAGCAAGTGGGCAGGGGGCTACGAGCAGTACTTC. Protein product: CASKWAGGYEQYF.

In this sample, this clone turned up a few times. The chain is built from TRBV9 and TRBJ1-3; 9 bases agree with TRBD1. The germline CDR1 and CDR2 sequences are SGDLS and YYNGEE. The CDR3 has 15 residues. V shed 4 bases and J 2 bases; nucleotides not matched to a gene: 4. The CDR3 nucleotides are TGTGCCAGCAGCCCACGACAGGGGGCTGGAAACACCATATATTTT. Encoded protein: CASSPRQGAGNTIYF.